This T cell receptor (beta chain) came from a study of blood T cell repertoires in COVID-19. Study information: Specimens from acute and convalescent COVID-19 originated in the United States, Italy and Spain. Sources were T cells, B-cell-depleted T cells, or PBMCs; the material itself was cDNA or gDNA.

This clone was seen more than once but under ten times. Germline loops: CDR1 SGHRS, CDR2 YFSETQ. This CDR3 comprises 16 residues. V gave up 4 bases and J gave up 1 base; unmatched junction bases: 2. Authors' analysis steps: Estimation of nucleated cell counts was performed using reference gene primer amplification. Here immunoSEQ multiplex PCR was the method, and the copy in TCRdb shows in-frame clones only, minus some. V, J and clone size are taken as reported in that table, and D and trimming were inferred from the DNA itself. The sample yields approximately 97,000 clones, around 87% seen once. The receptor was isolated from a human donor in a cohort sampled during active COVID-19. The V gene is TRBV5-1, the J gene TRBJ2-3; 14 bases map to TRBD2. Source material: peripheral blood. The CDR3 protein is CASSAGLAGGTDTQYF. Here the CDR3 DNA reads TGCGCCAGCAGCGCGGGACTAGCGGGAGGCACAGATACGCAGTATTTT.